The 23 T cell receptor beta chains presented below share a single source sample, sequenced in a study of blood T cell repertoires in COVID-19. TCRdb's copy holds only in-frame clones and misses some; the assay was immunoSEQ multiplex PCR. The repertoire holds around 46,000 clones, with more than 75% as singletons. Input material: peripheral blood. These receptors were collected from a man between 60 and 70 years old with active or convalescent COVID-19.

The chain couples TRBV5-6 to TRBJ2-7; 8 bases align to TRBD1. The CDR3 spans 16 residues. Germline values: CDR1 SGHDT, CDR2 YYEEEE. V lost 3 bases, J lost 3 bases, and 11 bases stayed unmatched. CDR3 DNA sequence: TGTGCCAGCAGCTCGTTAAGACAGGGGACGGACTACGAGCAGTACTTC. This sequence encodes CASSSLRQGTDYEQYF.

The rearrangement uses TRBV11-2 and TRBJ1-6; TRBD1 agrees at 7 bases. There are 16 residues in the CDR3. J gave up 2 bases and V 5 bases, and 6 bases lay outside the gene matches. Germline CDR1 and CDR2: SGHAT and FQNNGV. The DNA for the CDR3 is TGTGCCAGCAGCAGGGGACAGCGAACCTATAATTCACCCCTCCACTTT. It yields the protein CASSRGQRTYNSPLHF. Full variable domain (remainder filled in from reference TRBV11-2 and TRBJ1-6): EAGVAQSPRYKIIEKRQSVAFWCNPISGHATLYWYQQILGQGPKLLIQFQNNGVVDDSQLPKDRFSAERLKGVDSTLKIQPAKLEDSAVYLCASSRGQRTYNSPLHFGNGTRLTVT.

The V and J genes are TRBV10-3 and TRBJ1-1; 7 bases align to TRBD1. The ends lost 4 bases at V and 3 bases at J; junction bases unmatched: 2. The length of the CDR3 is 13 residues. Looked up from germline, CDR1 is ENHRY and CDR2 is SYGVKD. CDR3 sequence (DNA): TGTGCCATCAGTGCCGGACAGGACACTGAAGCTTTCTTT. Amino acids: CAISAGQDTEAFF.

The V call is TRBV6-2 or TRBV6-3, the J call TRBJ1-4, with 9 bases matching TRBD1. Germline CDR1 reads MNHEY; CDR2 reads SVGEGT. V lost 2 bases and J lost 6; bases outside the gene matches: 7. This CDR3 spans 16 amino acids. DNA for the CDR3: TGTGCCAGCAGTTACCGCAAATGGGACAGGGATGAAAAACTGTTTTTT. Amino acids: CASSYRKWDRDEKLFF.

The rearrangement joins TRBV19 to TRBJ1-5; D remains ambiguous. The V end lost 0 bases, the J end lost 5 bases, and 8 bases lay between the germline ends. Germline V gene lookup returns CDR1 LNHDA and CDR2 SQIVND (reference sequence). This CDR3 contains 14 residues. In DNA, the CDR3 is TGTGCCAGTAGTATAGAGGAGGCTTATCAGCCCCAGCATTTT. This sequence encodes CASSIEEAYQPQHF.

For the CDR3, the DNA is TGCGCCAGCAGCTCGAAGACAGGGCCCTTTGGAAACACCATATATTTT. It is translated as CASSSKTGPFGNTIYF. The chain is built from TRBV5-1 and TRBJ1-3; 7 bases are a match to TRBD1. Germline CDR1 SGHRS, CDR2 YFSETQ. V trimming: 3 bases; J trimming: 3 bases; junction bases outside the gene matches: 9. The CDR3 is made up of 16 amino acids.

The chain uses TRBV4-1 and TRBJ2-5; 7 bases fit TRBD2. Germline trimming cut 3 bases from V and 5 bases from J; bases unmatched to any gene: 12. Germline lookup yields CDR1 MGHRA and CDR2 YSYEKL. The length of the CDR3 is 16 residues. CDR3 DNA sequence: TGCGCCAGCAGCCATGGGGGGGACTGGGGGGGGGAGACCCAGTACTTC. Protein: CASSHGGDWGGETQYF.

The chain carries TRBV6-5 and TRBJ2-5; TRBD2 matches at 14 bases. The germline CDR1 and CDR2 sequences are MNHEY and SVGAGI. This CDR3 contains 15 residues. Germline trimming cut 7 bases from V and 4 bases from J; bases unmatched to any gene: 5. CDR3 region: CASNLGTSGGETQYF. CDR3 DNA sequence: TGTGCCAGCAATCTTGGGACTAGCGGGGGAGAGACCCAGTACTTC.

This clone has just one count. The genes are TRBV6-6 and TRBJ1-1; 9 bases match TRBD1. The V gene end was trimmed by 5 bases and the J gene end by 1 base; junction bases not matched to a gene: 2. The CDR3 has 14 amino acids. The germline V gene has CDR1 MNHNY and CDR2 SVGAGI (reference sequence). The DNA for the CDR3 is TGTGCCAGCAGTCAGGGACAGGGGAACACTGAAGCTTTCTTT. Encoded protein: CASSQGQGNTEAFF.

The V call is TRBV2, the J call TRBJ2-7; D is undetermined. V lost 1 base, J lost 2 bases, and 6 bases lay in between. The V gene's germline CDR1 is SNHLY and CDR2 FYNNEI. This CDR3 comprises 13 residues. The CDR3 region has the DNA TGTGCCAGCAGTGAAGAACAGACCTACGAGCAGTACTTC. This translates into CASSEEQTYEQYF. The variable domain in full, completed from reference TRBV2 and TRBJ2-7, reads EPEVTQTPSHQVTQMGQEVILRCVPISNHLYFYWYRQILGQKVEFLVSFYNNEISEKSEIFDDQFSVERPDGSNFTLKIRSTKLEDSAMYFCASSEEQTYEQYFGPGTRLTVT.

There are a few counts of this clone. CDR3 nucleotide sequence: TGCGCCAGCAGCTTGGGTCAGTACGGGGACGAGCAGTACTTC. Its translation is CASSLGQYGDEQYF. The V call is TRBV5-1, the J call TRBJ2-7; possible D gene TRBD2, 5 bases. The CDR3 has 14 residues. CDR1 SGHRS and CDR2 YFSETQ come from the germline V gene. V gave up 0 bases and J gave up 5 bases, with 12 bases separating them. The whole variable domain, remainder taken from reference TRBV5-1 and TRBJ2-7, is KAGVTQTPRYLIKTRGQQVTLSCSPISGHRSVSWYQQTPGQGLQFLFEYFSETQRNKGNFPGRFSGRQFSNSRSEMNVSTLELGDSALYLCASSLGQYGDEQYFGPGTRLTVT.

This clone has a single count. The V call is TRBV7-8, the J call TRBJ1-1; maybe TRBD1 (6 bases). The CDR3 sequence is 14 residues long. CDR1 SGHVS and CDR2 FQNEAQ come from the germline V gene. Trimming stripped 5 bases from V and 0 bases from J, with 10 bases between. The CDR3: CASSPRTVNTEAFF. Written as DNA, the CDR3 is TGTGCCAGCAGCCCTAGGACAGTGAACACTGAAGCTTTCTTT. The full variable domain, its missing parts supplied by reference TRBV7-8 and TRBJ1-1, is GAGVSQSPRYKVAKRGQDVALRCDPISGHVSLFWYQQALGQGPEFLTYFQNEAQLDKSGLPSDRFFAERPEGSVSTLKIQRTQQEDSAVYLCASSPRTVNTEAFFGQGTRLTVV.

The chain recombines TRBV28 with TRBJ1-4; D not certain. The CDR3 has 13 residues. The V and J ends lost 2 bases and 3 bases respectively, with 4 bases between them. CDR1 is MDHEN and CDR2 is SYDVKM in the germline V gene. This CDR3 is CASSLSANEKLFF. CDR3 sequence (DNA): TGTGCCAGCAGTTTAAGCGCTAATGAAAAACTGTTTTTT.

The CDR3 sequence: CASGISGDGTDTQYF. CDR3 in DNA: TGTGCCAGCGGTATCTCGGGGGACGGCACAGATACGCAGTATTTT. The rearrangement uses TRBV7-2 and TRBJ2-3; D possibly corresponds to TRBD2 (6 bases). Germline lookup yields CDR1 SGHTA and CDR2 FQGNSA. The V and J ends lost 8 bases and 1 base respectively, with 16 bases between them. The CDR3 sequence is 15 residues long.

The chain links TRBV7-9 to TRBJ2-5; the D gene is possibly TRBD2 (6 bases). Germline CDR1 reads SEHNR; CDR2 reads FQNEAQ (reference sequence). V gave up 1 base and J gave up 2 bases, with 11 bases separating them. The CDR3 is 15 amino acids. The CDR3 loop is CASSLGSGSQETQYF. DNA of the CDR3: TGTGCCAGCAGCTTAGGCAGCGGGTCTCAAGAGACCCAGTACTTC.

This chain connects TRBV10-3 to TRBJ1-2; 7 bases align to TRBD1. This CDR3 spans 13 amino acids. After removal of 6 bases from V and 4 bases from J, the junction contained 5 bases not matched to a gene. The germline gives CDR1 ENHRY, CDR2 SYGVKD. As DNA, the CDR3 is TGTGCCATCAGACCGGGACAGACCTATGGCTACACCTTC. This codes for CAIRPGQTYGYTF.

This sequence joins TRBV5-1 and TRBJ2-2; 7 bases agree with TRBD2. Germline loops: CDR1 SGHRS, CDR2 YFSETQ. Trimming removed 4 bases from V and 6 bases from J; junction bases left unmatched: 6. The CDR3 contains 14 residues. The CDR3 is CASSISGEAGELFF. In DNA form, the CDR3 reads TGCGCCAGCAGCATCAGCGGGGAGGCCGGGGAGCTGTTTTTT.

The chain joins TRBV3-1 (or the pseudogene TRBV3-2) to TRBJ2-7, with D possibly being TRBD1 (6 bases). This CDR3 contains 13 residues. The germline gives CDR1 LGHDT, CDR2 YNNKEL (reference sequence). With 2 bases removed from V and 4 bases from J, the gap between germline ends came to 9 bases. CDR3 in DNA: TGTGCCAGCAGCCAAACAGGGCTGTACGAGCAGTACTTC. Protein product: CASSQTGLYEQYF.

This rearrangement joins TRBV19 to TRBJ2-5; TRBD2 is a possible D gene (6 bases). This CDR3 comprises 12 residues. Looked up from germline, CDR1 is LNHDA and CDR2 is SQIVND (reference sequence). The ends were cut back, 6 bases at V and 1 base at J, with 6 bases in the middle. This CDR3 is CASREGQETQYF. DNA for the CDR3: TGTGCCAGTAGGGAGGGCCAAGAGACCCAGTACTTC.

The CDR3 nucleotides read TGTGCCAGCAGTGAACAATACCAAGAGACCCAGTACTTC. Its protein is CASSEQYQETQYF. The J gene is TRBJ2-5, the V gene TRBV6-4; D remains unclear. This CDR3 comprises 13 residues. The germline V gene encodes CDR1 MRHNA and CDR2 SNTAGT. V lost 3 bases and J 0 bases, leaving 5 bases between the germline ends.

This rearrangement joins TRBV18 to TRBJ2-3, with D perhaps matching TRBD2 (6 bases). The CDR3 is 13 amino acids. The germline CDR1 and CDR2 sequences are KGHSH and LQKENI. V lost 1 base, J lost 6 bases, and 8 bases lay in between. CDR3 coding DNA: TGTGCCAGCTCACCACGGGGGGACGATACGCAGTATTTT. This encodes CASSPRGDDTQYF.

The count of this clone is one. The chain links TRBV7-9 to TRBJ2-3, with D possibly being TRBD1 (6 bases). Between the trimmed V and J ends, which lost 5 bases and 6 bases, there was a span of 9 bases. The CDR3 totals 12 residues. Germline loops: CDR1 SEHNR, CDR2 FQNEAQ (reference sequence). The CDR3 sequence is CASSTQGDTQYF. The CDR3 DNA reads TGTGCCAGCAGCACCCAGGGGGATACGCAGTATTTT. Drawing the rest from reference TRBV7-9 and TRBJ2-3, the complete variable domain is DTGVSQNPRHKITKRGQNVTFRCDPISEHNRLYWYRQTLGQGPEFLTYFQNEAQLEKSRLLSDRFSAERPKGSFSTLEIQRTEQGDSAMYLCASSTQGDTQYFGPGTRLTVL.

This clone has only one observation. The rearrangement uses TRBV7-9 and TRBJ1-5; possibly TRBD1 for D (5 bases). Trimming removed 4 bases at V and 2 bases at J, with 18 bases between. The CDR3 loop spans 17 amino acids. Looked up from germline, CDR1 is SEHNR and CDR2 is FQNEAQ (reference sequence). The CDR3 loop is CASSSFPGGGGNQPQHF. CDR3 coding DNA: TGTGCCAGCAGCTCCTTCCCGGGAGGAGGGGGCAATCAGCCCCAGCATTTT.